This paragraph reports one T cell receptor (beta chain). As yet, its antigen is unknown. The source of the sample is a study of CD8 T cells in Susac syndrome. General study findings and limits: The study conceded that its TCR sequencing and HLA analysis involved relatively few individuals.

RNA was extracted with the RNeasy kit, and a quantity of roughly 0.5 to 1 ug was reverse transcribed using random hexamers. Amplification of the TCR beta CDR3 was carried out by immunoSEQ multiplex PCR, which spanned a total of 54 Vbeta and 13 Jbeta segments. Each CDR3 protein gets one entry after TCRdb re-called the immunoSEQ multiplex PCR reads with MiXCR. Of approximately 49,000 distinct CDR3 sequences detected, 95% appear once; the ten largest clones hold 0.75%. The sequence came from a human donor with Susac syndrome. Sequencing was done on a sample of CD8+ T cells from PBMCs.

The CDR3 DNA sequence: TGTGCCAGCAGCGTAGAAGAGTCGGGCAGCCAAGAGACCCAGTACTTC. Translation gives CASSVEESGSQETQYF. The J gene is TRBJ2-5, the V gene TRBV9, with no clear D. The CDR3 is 16 amino acids. The ends were cut back, 0 bases at V and 1 base at J, with 13 bases in the middle. In germline, CDR1 is SGDLS, CDR2 YYNGEE.